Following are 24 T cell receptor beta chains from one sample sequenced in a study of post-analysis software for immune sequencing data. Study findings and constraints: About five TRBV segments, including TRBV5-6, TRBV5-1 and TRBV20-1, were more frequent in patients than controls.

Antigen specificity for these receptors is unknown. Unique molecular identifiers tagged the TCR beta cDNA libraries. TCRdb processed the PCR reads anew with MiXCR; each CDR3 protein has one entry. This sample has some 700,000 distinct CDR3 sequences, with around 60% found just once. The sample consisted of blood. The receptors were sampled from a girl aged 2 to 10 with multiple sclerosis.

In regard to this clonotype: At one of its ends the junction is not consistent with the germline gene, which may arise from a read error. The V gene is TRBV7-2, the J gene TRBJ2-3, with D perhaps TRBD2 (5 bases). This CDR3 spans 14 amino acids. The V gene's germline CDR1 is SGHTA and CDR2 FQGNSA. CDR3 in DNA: TGCGCCAGCAGCTTAGCGATTTACACAGATACGCAGTATTTT. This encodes CASSLAIYTDTQYF.

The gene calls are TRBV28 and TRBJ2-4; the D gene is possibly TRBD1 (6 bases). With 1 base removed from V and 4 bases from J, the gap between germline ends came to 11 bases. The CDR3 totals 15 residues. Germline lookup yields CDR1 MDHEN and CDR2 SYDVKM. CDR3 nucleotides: TGTGCCAGCAGTTTATCAGGGGCTATGAAAAACATTCAGTACTTC. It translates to CASSLSGAMKNIQYF.

CDR3: CASSLADRRSSYEQYF. CDR3 sequence (DNA): TGTGCCAGCAGCCTAGCGGACAGGCGGAGCTCCTACGAGCAGTACTTC. The chain has TRBV28 and TRBJ2-7; D tentatively reads TRBD1 or TRBD2 (7 bases each). Per germline, CDR1 MDHEN and CDR2 SYDVKM. The CDR3 spans 16 residues. Trimming cost V 6 bases and J 0 bases, with 18 bases left between them.

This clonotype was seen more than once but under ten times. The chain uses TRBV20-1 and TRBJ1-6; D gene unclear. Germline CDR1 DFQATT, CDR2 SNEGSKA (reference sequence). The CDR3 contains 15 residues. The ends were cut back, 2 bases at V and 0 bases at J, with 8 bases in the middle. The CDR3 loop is CSARQTSSYNSPLHF. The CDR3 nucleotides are TGCAGTGCTAGACAGACGAGCTCCTATAATTCACCCCTCCACTTT.

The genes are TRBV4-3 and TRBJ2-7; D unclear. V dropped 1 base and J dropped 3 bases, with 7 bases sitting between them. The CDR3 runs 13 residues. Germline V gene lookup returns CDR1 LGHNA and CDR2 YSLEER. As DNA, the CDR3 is TGCGCCAGCAGCCAAGGCAGGTTCTACGAGCAGTACTTC. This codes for CASSQGRFYEQYF.

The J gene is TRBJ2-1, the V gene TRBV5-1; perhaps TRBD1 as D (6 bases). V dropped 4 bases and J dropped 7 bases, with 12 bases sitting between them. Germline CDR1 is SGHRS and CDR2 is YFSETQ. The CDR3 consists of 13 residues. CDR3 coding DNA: TGCGCCAGCAGCACCAGGGGCAGTAATGAGCAGTTCTTC. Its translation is CASSTRGSNEQFF. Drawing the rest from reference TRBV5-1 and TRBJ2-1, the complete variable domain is KAGVTQTPRYLIKTRGQQVTLSCSPISGHRSVSWYQQTPGQGLQFLFEYFSETQRNKGNFPGRFSGRQFSNSRSEMNVSTLELGDSALYLCASSTRGSNEQFFGPGTRLTVL.

CDR3 loop: CASSRQGAGLDTQYF. CDR3 sequence (DNA): TGTGCCAGCAGTCGACAGGGGGCGGGTTTGGATACGCAGTATTTT. V and J are TRBV6-1 and TRBJ2-3, with TRBD1 identical over 10 bases. CDR3 length: 15 residues. Germline loops: CDR1 MNHNS, CDR2 SASEGT. Germline trimming cut 5 bases from V and 6 bases from J; bases unmatched to any gene: 8.

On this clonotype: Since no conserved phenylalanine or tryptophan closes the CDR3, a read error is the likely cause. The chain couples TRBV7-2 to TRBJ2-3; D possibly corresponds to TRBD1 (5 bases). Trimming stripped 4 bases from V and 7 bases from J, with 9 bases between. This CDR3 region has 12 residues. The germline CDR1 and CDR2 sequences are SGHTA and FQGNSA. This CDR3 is CASSSTVNTQYL. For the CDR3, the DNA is TGTGCCAGCAGCTCGACAGTTAATACGCAGTATTTG.

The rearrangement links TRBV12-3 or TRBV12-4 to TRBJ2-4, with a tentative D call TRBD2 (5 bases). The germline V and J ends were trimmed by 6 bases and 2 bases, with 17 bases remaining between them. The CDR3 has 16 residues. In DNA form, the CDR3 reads TGTGCCAGCAGCCCTCGCGGGCTCCTTACCAAAAACATTCAGTACTTC. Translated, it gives CASSPRGLLTKNIQYF.

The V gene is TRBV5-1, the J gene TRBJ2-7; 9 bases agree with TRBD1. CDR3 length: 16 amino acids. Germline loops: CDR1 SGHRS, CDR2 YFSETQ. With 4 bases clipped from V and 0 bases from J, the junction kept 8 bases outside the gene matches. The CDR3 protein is CASSPSGTGNSYEQYF. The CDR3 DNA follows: TGCGCCAGCAGCCCTTCCGGGACAGGGAACTCCTACGAGCAGTACTTC.

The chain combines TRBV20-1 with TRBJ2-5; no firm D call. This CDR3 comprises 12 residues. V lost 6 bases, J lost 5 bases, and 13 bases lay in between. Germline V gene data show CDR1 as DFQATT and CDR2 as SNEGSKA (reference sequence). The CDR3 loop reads CSAVELKETQYF. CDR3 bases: TGCAGTGCGGTGGAATTAAAGGAGACCCAGTACTTC.

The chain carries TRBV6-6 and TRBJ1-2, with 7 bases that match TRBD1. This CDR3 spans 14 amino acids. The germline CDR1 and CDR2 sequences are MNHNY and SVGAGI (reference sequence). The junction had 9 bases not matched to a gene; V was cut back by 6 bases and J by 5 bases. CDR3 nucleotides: TGTGCCAGCAGCGCCGGGACAGTGGCTTATGGCTACACCTTC. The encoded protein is CASSAGTVAYGYTF.

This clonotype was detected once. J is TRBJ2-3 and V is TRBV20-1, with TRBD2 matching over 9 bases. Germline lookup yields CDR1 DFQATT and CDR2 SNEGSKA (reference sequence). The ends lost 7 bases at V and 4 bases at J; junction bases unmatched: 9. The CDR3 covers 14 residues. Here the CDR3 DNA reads TGCAGTGTAAGGCCAGCGGGGGGCTCAGATACGCAGTATTTT. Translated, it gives CSVRPAGGSDTQYF.

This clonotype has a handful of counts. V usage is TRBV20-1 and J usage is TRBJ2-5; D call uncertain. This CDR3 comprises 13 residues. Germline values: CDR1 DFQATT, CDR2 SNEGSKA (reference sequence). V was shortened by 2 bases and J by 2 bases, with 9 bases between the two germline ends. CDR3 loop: CSARWITQETQYF. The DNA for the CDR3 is TGCAGTGCTAGATGGATCACACAAGAGACCCAGTACTTC.

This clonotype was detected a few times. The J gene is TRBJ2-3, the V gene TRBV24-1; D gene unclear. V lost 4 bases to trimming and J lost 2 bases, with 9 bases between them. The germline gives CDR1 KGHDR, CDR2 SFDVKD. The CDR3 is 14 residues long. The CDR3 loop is CATSDADATDTQYF. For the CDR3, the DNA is TGTGCCACCAGTGACGCCGACGCCACAGATACGCAGTATTTT.

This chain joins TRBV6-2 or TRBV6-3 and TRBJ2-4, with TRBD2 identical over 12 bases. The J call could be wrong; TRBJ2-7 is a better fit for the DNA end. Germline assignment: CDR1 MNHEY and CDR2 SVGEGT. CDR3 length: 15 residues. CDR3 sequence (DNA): TGTGCCAGCAGTTACAAGACTAGCGGGAGCAACGAGCAGTACTTC. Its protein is CASSYKTSGSNEQYF.

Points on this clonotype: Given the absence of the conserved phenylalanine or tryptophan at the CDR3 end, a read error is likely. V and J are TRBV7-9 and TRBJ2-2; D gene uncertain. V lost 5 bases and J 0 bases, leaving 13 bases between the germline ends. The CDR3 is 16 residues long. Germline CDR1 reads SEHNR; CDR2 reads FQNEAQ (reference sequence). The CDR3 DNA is TGTGCCAGCAGCCTAAGACAACTCCCGAACACCGGGGAGCTGTTTTTG. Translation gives CASSLRQLPNTGELFL.

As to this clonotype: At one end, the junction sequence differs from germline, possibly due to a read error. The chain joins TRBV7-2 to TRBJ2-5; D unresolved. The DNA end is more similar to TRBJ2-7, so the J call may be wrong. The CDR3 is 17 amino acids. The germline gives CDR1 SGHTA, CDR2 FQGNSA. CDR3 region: CASSLASPGPLSSEQYF. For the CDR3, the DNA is TGTGCCAGCAGCCTGGCCTCTCCCGGGCCACTTTCCTCCGAGCAGTACTTC.

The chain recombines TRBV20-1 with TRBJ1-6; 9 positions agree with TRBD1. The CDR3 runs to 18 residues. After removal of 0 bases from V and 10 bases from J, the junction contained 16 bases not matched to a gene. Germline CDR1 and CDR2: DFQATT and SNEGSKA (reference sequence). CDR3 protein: CSARDLRTGERGISPLHF. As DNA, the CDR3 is TGCAGTGCTAGAGATCTCAGGACAGGGGAAAGAGGGATATCACCCCTCCACTTT.

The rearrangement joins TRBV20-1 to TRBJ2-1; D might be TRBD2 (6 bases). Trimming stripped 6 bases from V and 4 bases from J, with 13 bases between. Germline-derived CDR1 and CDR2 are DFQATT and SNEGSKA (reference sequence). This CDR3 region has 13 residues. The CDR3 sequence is CSAVIAVYNEQFF. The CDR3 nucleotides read TGCAGTGCCGTCATAGCGGTTTACAATGAGCAGTTCTTC.

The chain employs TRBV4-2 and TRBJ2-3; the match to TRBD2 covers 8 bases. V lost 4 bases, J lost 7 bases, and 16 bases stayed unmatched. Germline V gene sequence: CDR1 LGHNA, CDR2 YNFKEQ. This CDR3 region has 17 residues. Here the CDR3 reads CASSPTSSGSLSYTQYF. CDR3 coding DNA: TGTGCCAGCAGCCCCACTTCGAGCGGGAGCCTATCCTATACGCAGTATTTT.

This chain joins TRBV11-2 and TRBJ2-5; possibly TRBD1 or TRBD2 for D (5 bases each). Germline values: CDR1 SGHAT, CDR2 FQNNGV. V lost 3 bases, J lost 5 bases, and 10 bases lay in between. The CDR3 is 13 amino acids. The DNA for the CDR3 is TGTGCCAGCAGCTTTTCCGGGGACGAGACCCAGTACTTC. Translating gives CASSFSGDETQYF.

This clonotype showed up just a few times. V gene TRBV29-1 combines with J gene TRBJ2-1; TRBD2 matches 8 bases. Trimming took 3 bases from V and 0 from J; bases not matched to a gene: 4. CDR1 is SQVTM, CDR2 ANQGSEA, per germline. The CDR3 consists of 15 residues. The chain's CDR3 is CSVDLLAGSYNEQFF. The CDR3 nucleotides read TGCAGCGTTGATCTGCTAGCGGGCTCCTACAATGAGCAGTTCTTC.

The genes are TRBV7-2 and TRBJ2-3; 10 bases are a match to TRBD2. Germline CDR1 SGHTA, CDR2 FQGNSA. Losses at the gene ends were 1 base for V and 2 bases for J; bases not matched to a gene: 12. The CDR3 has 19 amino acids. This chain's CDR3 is CASSLEGRVAGGYTDTQYF. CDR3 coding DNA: TGTGCCAGCAGCTTAGAGGGGAGGGTAGCGGGGGGATACACAGATACGCAGTATTTT.